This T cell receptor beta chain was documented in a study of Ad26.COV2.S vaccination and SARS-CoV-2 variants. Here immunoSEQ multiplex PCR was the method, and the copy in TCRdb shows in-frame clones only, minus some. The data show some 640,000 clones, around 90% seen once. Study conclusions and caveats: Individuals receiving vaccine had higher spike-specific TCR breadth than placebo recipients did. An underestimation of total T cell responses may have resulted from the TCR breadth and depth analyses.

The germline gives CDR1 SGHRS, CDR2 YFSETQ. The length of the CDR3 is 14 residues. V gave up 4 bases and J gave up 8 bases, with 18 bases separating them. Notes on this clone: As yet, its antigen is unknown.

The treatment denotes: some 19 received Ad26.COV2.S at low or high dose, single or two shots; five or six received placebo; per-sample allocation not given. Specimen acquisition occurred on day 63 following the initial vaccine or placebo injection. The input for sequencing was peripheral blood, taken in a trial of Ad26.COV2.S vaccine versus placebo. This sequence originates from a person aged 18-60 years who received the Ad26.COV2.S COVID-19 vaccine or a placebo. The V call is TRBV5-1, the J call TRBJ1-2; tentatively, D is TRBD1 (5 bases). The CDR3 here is CASSLKDRGEGYTF. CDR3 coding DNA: TGCGCCAGCAGCCTAAAGGACCGGGGGGAAGGCTACACCTTC.